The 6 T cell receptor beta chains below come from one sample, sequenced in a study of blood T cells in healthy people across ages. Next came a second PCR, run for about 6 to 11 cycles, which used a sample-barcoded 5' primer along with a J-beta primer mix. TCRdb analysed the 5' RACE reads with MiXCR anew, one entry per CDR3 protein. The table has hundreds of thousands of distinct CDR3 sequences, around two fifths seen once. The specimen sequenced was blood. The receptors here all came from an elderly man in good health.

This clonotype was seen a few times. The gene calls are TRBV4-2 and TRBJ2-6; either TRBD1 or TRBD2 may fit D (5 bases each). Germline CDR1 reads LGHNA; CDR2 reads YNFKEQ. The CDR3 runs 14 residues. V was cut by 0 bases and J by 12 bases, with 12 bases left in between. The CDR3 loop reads CASSQEKRDPVLTF. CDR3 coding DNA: TGTGCCAGCAGCCAAGAAAAACGGGACCCCGTCCTGACTTTC.

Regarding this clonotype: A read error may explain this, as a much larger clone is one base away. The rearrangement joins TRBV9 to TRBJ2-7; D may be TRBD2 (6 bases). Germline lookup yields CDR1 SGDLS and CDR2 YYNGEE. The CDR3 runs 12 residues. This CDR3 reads CTSSSDLGTRYF. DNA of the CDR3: TGTACCAGCAGCTCCGACCTAGGGACTCGGTACTTC.

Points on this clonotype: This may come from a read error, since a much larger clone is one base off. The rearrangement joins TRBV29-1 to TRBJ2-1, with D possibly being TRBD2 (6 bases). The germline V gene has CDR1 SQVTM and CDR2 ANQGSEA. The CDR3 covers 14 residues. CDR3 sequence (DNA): TGCGGCGTTCCGGGAGTACCAAGGCTCAATGAGCAGTTCTTC. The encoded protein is CGVPGVPRLNEQFF.

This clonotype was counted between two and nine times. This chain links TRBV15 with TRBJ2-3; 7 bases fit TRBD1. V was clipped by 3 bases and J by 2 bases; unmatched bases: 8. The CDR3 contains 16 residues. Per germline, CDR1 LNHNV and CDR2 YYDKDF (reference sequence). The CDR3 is CATSRDRTGATDTQYF. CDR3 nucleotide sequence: TGTGCCACCAGCAGGGATAGGACAGGTGCCACAGATACGCAGTATTTT.

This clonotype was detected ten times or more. CDR3 in DNA: TGTGCCACCAGTGATGCCATTGGTGGAGCCAAAAACATTCAGTACTTC. Its translation is CATSDAIGGAKNIQYF. The chain recombines TRBV24-1 with TRBJ2-4; D call uncertain. This CDR3 is 16 amino acids long. V was trimmed by 3 bases and J by 0 bases, leaving 11 bases between them. CDR1 and CDR2 from the germline V gene are KGHDR and SFDVKD.

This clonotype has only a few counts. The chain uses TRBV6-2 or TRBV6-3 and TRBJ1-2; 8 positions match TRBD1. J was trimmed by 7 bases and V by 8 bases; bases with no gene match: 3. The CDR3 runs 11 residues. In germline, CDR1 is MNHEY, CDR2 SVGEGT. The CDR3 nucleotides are TGTGCCAGCGGACAGGGTGGTGGCTACACCTTC. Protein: CASGQGGGYTF.